Below are 26 T cell receptor beta chains sequenced from a single sample in a study of OX40 agonist ivuxolimab in advanced cancers. Only in-frame clones appear in the TCRdb table, and some are missing; sequencing was by immunoSEQ multiplex PCR. Of approximately 44,000 clones detected, approximately 89% appear once; the ten largest clones hold about 13%. Here the sequenced sample was CD4+ or CD8+ T cells sorted from blood, taken in a trial of the OX40 agonist ivuxolimab. These receptor sequences come from an adult with an advanced solid tumor such as melanoma, head and neck, liver or kidney cancer.

The J gene is TRBJ1-3, the V gene TRBV4-1; TRBD1 agrees at 7 bases. The germline V gene encodes CDR1 MGHRA and CDR2 YSYEKL. Germline trimming cut 1 base from V and 3 bases from J; bases unmatched to any gene: 6. CDR3 length: 16 residues. CDR3 residues: CASSQANRGHGNTIYF. Written as DNA, the CDR3 is TGCGCCAGCAGCCAAGCTAACAGGGGCCATGGAAACACCATATATTTT.

The rearrangement joins TRBV19 to TRBJ1-1, with D unresolved. Germline V CDR1 and CDR2: LNHDA, SQIVND (reference sequence). The V end was cut by 5 bases, the J end by 0 bases, with 13 bases between. The CDR3 consists of 15 residues. Here the CDR3 DNA reads TGTGCCAGTAGTGACCGGATACTTCTGAACACTGAAGCTTTCTTT. Its translation is CASSDRILLNTEAFF.

This clone is a singleton in its sample. The chain couples TRBV7-9 to TRBJ2-1; TRBD2 is a possible D gene (5 bases). Germline lookup yields CDR1 SEHNR and CDR2 FQNEAQ (reference sequence). Trimming left V 4 bases short and J 1 base short, with 11 bases between. The CDR3 covers 15 residues. The CDR3 spells CASSSRTGSYNEQFF. The CDR3 coding sequence is TGTGCCAGCAGCTCGCGGACTGGATCCTACAATGAGCAGTTCTTC.

V usage is TRBV19 and J usage is TRBJ2-1; D is perhaps TRBD2 (5 bases). The CDR3 consists of 17 residues. V was pared by 0 bases and J by 0 bases, with 12 bases between. The germline V gene encodes CDR1 LNHDA and CDR2 SQIVND (reference sequence). CDR3 residues: CASSIDTGLSSYNEQFF. CDR3 nucleotides: TGTGCCAGTAGTATAGATACGGGGTTAAGCTCCTACAATGAGCAGTTCTTC. Looking up the rest from reference TRBV19 and TRBJ2-1 gives the full variable domain: DGGITQSPKYLFRKEGQNVTLSCEQNLNHDAMYWYRQDPGQGLRLIYYSQIVNDFQKGDIAEGYSVSREKKESFPLTVTSAQKNPTAFYLCASSIDTGLSSYNEQFFGPGTRLTVL.

This chain connects TRBV6-5 to TRBJ2-1, with D possibly TRBD1 on 6 matching bases. Trimming cost V 2 bases and J 2 bases, with 13 bases left between them. Germline CDR1 is MNHEY and CDR2 is SVGAGI. This CDR3 is built from 16 residues. For the CDR3, the DNA is TGTGCCAGCAGTTACGAGGTGGACAGCCCCTACAATGAGCAGTTCTTC. It translates to CASSYEVDSPYNEQFF.

The sample holds a few counts of this clone. V is TRBV4-1 and J is TRBJ1-5; D not resolved. Per the germline V gene, CDR1 is MGHRA and CDR2 is YSYEKL. The CDR3 is 16 residues long. The V end lost 1 base, the J end lost 3 bases, and 13 bases lay between the germline ends. DNA of the CDR3: TGCGCCAGCAGCCAAGGTCCGTTTAGGCCCAATCAGCCCCAGCATTTT. It is translated as CASSQGPFRPNQPQHF.

This chain connects TRBV19 to TRBJ1-2; 7 nucleotides align to TRBD1. Germline CDR1 reads LNHDA; CDR2 reads SQIVND (reference sequence). The junction had 12 bases not matched to a gene; V was cut back by 3 bases and J by 2 bases. The CDR3 loop spans 17 amino acids. DNA for the CDR3: TGTGCCAGTAGTATCGGAACAGGGGCGGAAACCAACTATGGCTACACCTTC. Its translation is CASSIGTGAETNYGYTF.

The chain employs TRBV7-8 and TRBJ1-1; no firm D call. This CDR3 contains 16 residues. CDR1 SGHVS and CDR2 FQNEAQ come from the germline V gene. V lost 7 bases to trimming and J lost 3 bases, with 21 bases between them. CDR3 sequence reads: CASTPLGKGTHTEAFF. The CDR3 DNA follows: TGTGCCAGCACCCCCCTGGGGAAGGGCACTCACACTGAAGCTTTCTTT. The complete variable domain, with remaining parts taken from reference TRBV7-8 and TRBJ1-1, reads GAGVSQSPRYKVAKRGQDVALRCDPISGHVSLFWYQQALGQGPEFLTYFQNEAQLDKSGLPSDRFFAERPEGSVSTLKIQRTQQEDSAVYLCASTPLGKGTHTEAFFGQGTRLTVV.

V is TRBV9 and J is TRBJ2-7; D is perhaps TRBD1 (6 bases). The V and J ends lost 1 base and 7 bases respectively, with 15 bases between them. The CDR3 runs 14 residues. Per the germline V gene, CDR1 is SGDLS and CDR2 is YYNGEE. This CDR3 reads CASSVYDGTPEQYF. The CDR3 nucleotides read TGTGCCAGCAGCGTATACGACGGGACACCAGAGCAGTACTTC.

The chain recombines TRBV27 with TRBJ1-5, with TRBD1 matching over 7 bases. Trimming took 4 bases from V and 7 from J; bases not matched to a gene: 7. This CDR3 is built from 14 residues. The V gene's germline CDR1 is MNHEY and CDR2 SMNVEV (reference sequence). The CDR3 is CASSYTGAGQPQHF. The CDR3, as DNA: TGTGCCAGCAGTTATACAGGGGCAGGGCAGCCCCAGCATTTT.

As concerns this clone: This CDR3 fails to terminate in the conserved phenylalanine or tryptophan, so it likely reflects a read error. The chain links TRBV6-1 to TRBJ1-6; 7 bases agree with TRBD1. This CDR3 has 15 residues. The V segment lost 6 bases and the J segment 6 bases; nucleotides outside the gene matches: 8. Germline values: CDR1 MNHNS, CDR2 SASEGT. The CDR3 here is CASSAPGQRNSPLHL. In DNA, the CDR3 is TGTGCCAGCAGCGCGCCGGGACAGCGTAATTCACCCCTCCACCTT.

This chain joins TRBV5-1 and TRBJ1-1; D gene unclear. The germline V gene has CDR1 SGHRS and CDR2 YFSETQ. This CDR3 is 18 amino acids long. Trimming stripped 3 bases from V and 0 bases from J, with 21 bases between. The CDR3 region has the DNA TGCGCCAGCAGCTGGCCTAGGTCCCTCGGAAATGTGAACACTGAAGCTTTCTTT. It is translated as CASSWPRSLGNVNTEAFF.

The gene calls are TRBV6-6 and TRBJ1-2; 8 bases are shared with TRBD1. V lost 5 bases, J lost 2 bases, and 1 base stayed unmatched. This CDR3 has 13 amino acids. The V gene's germline CDR1 is MNHNY and CDR2 SVGAGI (reference sequence). The DNA of the CDR3 is TGTGCCAGCAGTGACAGGGGAAACTATGGCTACACCTTC. Protein sequence: CASSDRGNYGYTF.

The chain combines TRBV2 with TRBJ2-2; D perhaps matches TRBD1 (5 bases). Trimming pared 11 bases from V and 3 bases from J, leaving 13 bases between. The CDR3 covers 13 residues. Germline-derived CDR1 and CDR2 are SNHLY and FYNNEI. The CDR3 protein is CAGMTEDTGELFF. The CDR3 coding sequence is TGTGCCGGCATGACAGAAGACACCGGGGAGCTGTTTTTT.

The CDR3 nucleotides are TGTGCCAGCAGCTTACGTCAGAAGAACACCGGGGAGCTGTTTTTT. Protein sequence: CASSLRQKNTGELFF. This chain links TRBV5-6 with TRBJ2-2; unclear D gene. Germline CDR1 SGHDT, CDR2 YYEEEE. CDR3 size: 15 residues. Trimming took off 2 bases at V and 1 base at J, with 9 bases between the two ends. The full variable domain, rest sourced from reference TRBV5-6 and TRBJ2-2, is DAGVTQSPTHLIKTRGQQVTLRCSPKSGHDTVSWYQQALGQGPQFIFQYYEEEERQRGNFPDRFSGHQFPNYSSELNVNALLLGDSALYLCASSLRQKNTGELFFGEGSRLTVL.

This chain connects TRBV18 to TRBJ1-1; tentative D call: TRBD1 (5 bases). V lost 0 bases and J 4 bases, leaving 12 bases between the germline ends. CDR1 is KGHSH, CDR2 LQKENI, per germline. CDR3 length: 15 residues. The CDR3 DNA reads as TGTGCCAGCTCACCACCGGATAGGGGAATCACTGAAGCTTTCTTT. Its translation is CASSPPDRGITEAFF.

The J gene is TRBJ2-7, the V gene TRBV5-4; no reliable D call. The V gene lost 2 bases and the J gene lost 2 bases, with 8 bases spanning the gap. The CDR3 spans 13 residues. Germline V lookup: CDR1 SGHNT, CDR2 YYREEE (reference sequence). DNA of the CDR3: TGTGCCAGCAGCTTTGATACTACCTACGAGCAGTACTTC. Translation gives CASSFDTTYEQYF.

The gene calls are TRBV6-5 and TRBJ1-3, with D perhaps matching TRBD1 (5 bases). Germline-derived CDR1 and CDR2 are MNHEY and SVGAGI. The V gene lost 2 bases and the J gene lost 0 bases, with 8 bases spanning the gap. There are 15 residues in the CDR3. CDR3 in amino acids: CASSYDGGSGNTIYF. CDR3 bases: TGTGCCAGCAGTTACGACGGGGGCTCTGGAAACACCATATATTTT.

This clone was recorded a few times. The gene calls are TRBV6-1 and TRBJ2-6; D is possibly TRBD1 (6 bases). The V gene lost 5 bases and the J gene lost 2 bases, with 10 bases spanning the gap. The CDR3 is 15 amino acids. CDR1 and CDR2 (germline): MNHNS, SASEGT. In DNA form, the CDR3 reads TGTGCCAGCAGTACTCGGACAGCTGGGGCCAACGTCCTGACTTTC. Residues: CASSTRTAGANVLTF.

Worth noting for this clone: At one end the junction does not follow the germline gene, possibly because of a read error. The CDR3 DNA sequence: TGTGCCAGCAGCGAAGGGCATAGATCAGCAGCCCTCTCTGGAAACACCATATATTTT. It yields the protein CASSEGHRSAALSGNTIYF. The rearrangement uses TRBV6-1 and TRBJ1-3; D call uncertain. The germline gives CDR1 MNHNS, CDR2 SASEGT. The CDR3 extends over 19 amino acids.

The chain carries TRBV27 and TRBJ2-1; D perhaps matches TRBD1 (6 bases). CDR1 and CDR2 (germline): MNHEY, SMNVEV (reference sequence). V lost 5 bases and J lost 3, with 17 bases in between. This CDR3 has 16 amino acids. CDR3 region: CASSPFLQGIYNEQFF. CDR3 nucleotides: TGTGCCAGCAGTCCTTTTTTGCAGGGGATCTACAATGAGCAGTTCTTC.

This clone occurred once. V usage is TRBV4-3 and J usage is TRBJ1-6, with 9 nucleotides matching TRBD1. CDR1 is LGHNA, CDR2 YSLEER, per germline. Trimming cost V 0 bases and J 8 bases; bases outside gene matches: 5. This CDR3 spans 16 amino acids. DNA for the CDR3: TGCGCCAGCAGCCAAGATCTAACAGGGGGCTATTCACCCCTCCACTTT. Translated: CASSQDLTGGYSPLHF.

The rearrangement joins TRBV7-9 to TRBJ1-2; D remains ambiguous. This CDR3 has 15 amino acids. The germline gives CDR1 SEHNR, CDR2 FQNEAQ (reference sequence). V lost 2 bases, J lost 2 bases, and 12 bases lay in between. CDR3: CASSLPEGINYGYTF. DNA of the CDR3: TGTGCCAGCAGCTTACCTGAAGGGATCAACTATGGCTACACCTTC.

CDR3 nucleotides: TGTGCCAGTAGTATCCTCATGCCCCGGGACAGTTCAGTCTACGAGCAGTACTTC. This gives the protein CASSILMPRDSSVYEQYF. This rearrangement joins TRBV19 to TRBJ2-7; 7 bases are a match to TRBD1. V gave up 3 bases and J gave up 3 bases; unmatched junction bases: 17. There are 18 residues in the CDR3. Germline V gene data show CDR1 as LNHDA and CDR2 as SQIVND (reference sequence).

V and J are TRBV30 and TRBJ1-5; a weak D match, TRBD1 (6 bases). The CDR3 consists of 14 residues. Germline loops: CDR1 GTSNPN, CDR2 SVGIG (reference sequence). Trimming left V 4 bases short and J 3 bases short, with 13 bases between. DNA of the CDR3: TGTGCCTGGATGACAGGCCCTTCCAATCAGCCCCAGCATTTT. It specifies CAWMTGPSNQPQHF.

Notes on this clone: Compared with germline, one end of the junction differs, possibly owing to a read error. V and J are TRBV2 and TRBJ1-5; 8 nucleotides match TRBD1. Looked up from germline, CDR1 is SNHLY and CDR2 is FYNNEI. There are 13 residues in the CDR3. CDR3 sequence reads: CASSDRGNQPQHF. CDR3 DNA sequence: TGTGCCAGCAGCGACAGGGGCAACCAGCCCCAGCATTTT.